This T cell receptor beta chain was sequenced in a study of T cell responses to AZD1222 COVID-19 vaccine. In the case of this clone: The antigen is unknown.

Findings of the study overall: CD4 TCRs linked to vaccination spanned spike, dominating at 160-218 and 743-854. Unmutated regions of variants are reportedly targeted by nearly half of spike-specific TCRs.

TCRdb's table, derived via immunoSEQ multiplex PCR, lists solely in-frame clones and lacks some. This table has 150,000 to 200,000 clones, approximately 94% appearing once. The germline CDR1 and CDR2 sequences are MGHRA and YSYEKL. Trimming removed 0 bases at V and 7 bases at J, with 15 bases between. The CDR3 spans 15 residues. The material sequenced was peripheral blood, taken on day 0 of AZD1222 vaccination. The chain couples TRBV4-1 to TRBJ1-2, with a weak D call TRBD1 (6 bases). This receptor was identified in an adult in good health. CDR3 bases: TGCGCCAGCAGCCAAGAGCGGCGGGGACAAAGTGGCTACACCTTC. Amino acids: CASSQERRGQSGYTF.